This T cell receptor (beta chain) was captured in a study of T cell repertoires in cytomegalovirus infection (dated by TCRdb to the late 2010s). Background on the whole study: The HLA type of each donor mattered for the analysis, because public TCR beta signatures pointed to carriage of CMV infection along with the matching HLA type.

There are many counts of this clonotype. No antigen is known for it. Per-base quality was not reported, and no clone a single base away is much larger than it. This sample was sequenced with an Illumina HiSeq 1500. TCRdb passed the public sequencing reads through fastp at Q25 and MiXCR, retaining productive beta sequences. CDR3 protein sequences are deduplicated, and each keeps its most common genes and DNA. Counted in this sample were around 300,000 distinct CDR3 sequences; 8% to 9.5% of them appeared once. The biggest ten clones account for around 4% of the sample. Spanning cysteine to phenylalanine, the CDR3 consists of 17 amino acids. Only the CDR3 part of the read is kept: 51 bases, read in frame from the first base. Reading the germline V gene gives CDR1 MNHNS and CDR2 SASEGT. V was cut back by 3 bases and J by 0 bases, leaving a gap of 18 bases between them. Overall study outcomes, separate from this receptor: Cumulative frequency of public TCR beta family members discriminated carriers of CMV infection plus the relevant HLA type in this cohort and an independent approximately 340-donor cohort. The ex vivo response was dominated by HLA-C-restricted CMV-specific TCR beta clonotypes, which also provided the single most frequent clonotype in two of eight donors.

Specimen: PBMCs. The receptor was isolated from a human donor in good health (CMV status not recorded). Some clones in this sample may be carry-over from other donors' samples. This chain is built from TRBV6-1 and TRBJ2-7; 6 matching bases give a weak D call of TRBD1. In nucleotide form, the sequence is TGTGCCAGCAGTGATGATCGGTGGGGGCCCAGCTCCTACGAGCAGTACTTC. Translation gives CASSDDRWGPSSYEQYF.